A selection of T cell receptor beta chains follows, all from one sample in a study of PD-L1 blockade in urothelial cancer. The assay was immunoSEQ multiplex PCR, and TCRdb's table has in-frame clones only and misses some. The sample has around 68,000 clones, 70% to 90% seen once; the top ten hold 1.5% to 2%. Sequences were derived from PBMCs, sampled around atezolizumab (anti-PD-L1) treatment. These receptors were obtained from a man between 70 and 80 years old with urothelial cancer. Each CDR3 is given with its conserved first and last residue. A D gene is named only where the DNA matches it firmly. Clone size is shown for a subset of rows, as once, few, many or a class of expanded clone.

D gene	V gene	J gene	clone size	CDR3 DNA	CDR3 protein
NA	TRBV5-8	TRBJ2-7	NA	TGTGCCAGCAGCTTGTCGGGGAGCGACGAGCAGTACTTC	CASSLSGSDEQYF
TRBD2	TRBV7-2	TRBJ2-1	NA	TGTGCCAGCAGCTTATCGCCGGGGAGGGCCCGGGAGGAGCAGTTCTTC	CASSLSPGRAREEQFF
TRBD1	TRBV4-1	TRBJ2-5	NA	TGCGCCAGCAGCGGGACAGGTCCGGCTGGGACCCAGTACTTC	CASSGTGPAGTQYF
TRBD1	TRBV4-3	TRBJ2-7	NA	TGCGCCAGCAGCCCCGACAGGGGGCCCTACGAGCAGTACTTC	CASSPDRGPYEQYF
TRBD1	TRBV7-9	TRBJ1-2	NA	TGTGCCAGCAGCTTGGACAGGGGGCTGGGTGGCTACACCTTC	CASSLDRGLGGYTF
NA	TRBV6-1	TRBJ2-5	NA	TGTGCCAGCAGTGAATCAGGACAGCTGGAGACCCAGTACTTC	CASSESGQLETQYF
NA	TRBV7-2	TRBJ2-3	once	TGTGCCAGCAGCTCCTCTCTTACCGGGGGCACAGATACGCAGTATTTT	CASSSSLTGGTDTQYF
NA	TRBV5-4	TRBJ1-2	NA	TGTGCCAGCACCCTGTATGCCGGGGGTGGCTACACCTTC	CASTLYAGGGYTF
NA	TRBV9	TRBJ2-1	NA	TGTGCCAGCAGCGTAGATGGCACAAACCAAGAGCAGTTCTTC	CASSVDGTNQEQFF
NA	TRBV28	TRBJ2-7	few	TGTGCCAGCAGTTTGTACAGGCTTAGGCACGAGCAGTACTTC	CASSLYRLRHEQYF
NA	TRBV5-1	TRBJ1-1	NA	TGCGCCAGCAGCTTGCAGGGAAATGGGTTGAACACTGAAGCTTTCTTT	CASSLQGNGLNTEAFF
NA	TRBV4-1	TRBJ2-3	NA	TGCGCCAGCAGCCAAGATCAGGGGGGACAGACCCTAACAGATACGCAGTATTTT	CASSQDQGGQTLTDTQYF
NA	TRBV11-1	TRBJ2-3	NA	TGTGCCAGCAGCTTAGGGGAGCCCGGCACAGATACGCAGTATTTT	CASSLGEPGTDTQYF
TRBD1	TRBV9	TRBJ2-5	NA	TGTGCCAGCAGCGTCCGACAGGGTGAAGAGACCCAGTACTTC	CASSVRQGEETQYF
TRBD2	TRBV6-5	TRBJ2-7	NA	TGTGCCAGCTCTGGACTAGCCGGGGGTAACGAGCAGTACTTC	CASSGLAGGNEQYF
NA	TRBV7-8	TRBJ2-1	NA	TGTGCCAGCAGCTTAGCGCGGCAGGGAGGGCAGTTCTTC	CASSLARQGGQFF
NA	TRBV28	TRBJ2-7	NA	TGTGCCAGCAGCCCTATCTTCTACGAGCAGTACTTC	CASSPIFYEQYF
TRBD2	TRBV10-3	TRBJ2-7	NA	TGTGCCGGGGGGACTAGCGAGGGCGAGCAGTACTTC	CAGGTSEGEQYF
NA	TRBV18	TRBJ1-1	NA	TGTGCCAGCTCCCCGGCGGGGAGGACTGAAGCTTTCTTT	CASSPAGRTEAFF
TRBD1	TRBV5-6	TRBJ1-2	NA	TGTGCCAGCACCTTCTTGGAGGGGGCGAATGGCTACACCTTC	CASTFLEGANGYTF
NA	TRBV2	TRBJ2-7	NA	TGTGCCAGCAGGGGTCCAACTAGCAGCGAGCAGTACTTC	CASRGPTSSEQYF
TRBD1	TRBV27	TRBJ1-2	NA	TGTGCCAGCAGTCCCCTCCCGGGACAGAGGGACTATGGCTACACCTTC	CASSPLPGQRDYGYTF
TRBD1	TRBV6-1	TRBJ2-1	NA	TGTGCCAGCAGTGAATACGACAGGGAACCTAATGAGCAGTTCTTC	CASSEYDREPNEQFF
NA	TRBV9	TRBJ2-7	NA	TGTGCCAGCAGCGTAGACGTCGGCTACGAGCAGTACTTC	CASSVDVGYEQYF
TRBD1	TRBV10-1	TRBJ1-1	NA	TGCGCCAGCAGCACCGGGACAGGGGGACCTCCTAACACTGAAGCTTTCTTT	CASSTGTGGPPNTEAFF
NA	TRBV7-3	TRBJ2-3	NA	TGTGCCAGCAGCTCAGGACTGGGCACCACAGATACGCAGTATTTT	CASSSGLGTTDTQYF
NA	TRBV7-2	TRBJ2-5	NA	TGTGCCAGCCCCATAGCGTACCAAGAGACCCAGTACTTC	CASPIAYQETQYF
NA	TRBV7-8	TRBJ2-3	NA	TGTGCCAGCAGCTTAGCTGGAGGGGGCACGGCAGATACGCAGTATTTT	CASSLAGGGTADTQYF
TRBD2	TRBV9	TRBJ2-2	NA	TGTGCCAGCAGCGGTTTAGATCGACTAGCGGGAGTATCCGGGGAGCTGTTTTTT	CASSGLDRLAGVSGELFF
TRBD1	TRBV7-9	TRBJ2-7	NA	TGTGCCAGCAGCACGACAGGGAGTATAGGCTACGAGCAGTACTTC	CASSTTGSIGYEQYF
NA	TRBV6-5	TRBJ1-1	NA	TGTGCCAGCGGGAGGGAGGCTGAAGCTTTCTTT	CASGREAEAFF
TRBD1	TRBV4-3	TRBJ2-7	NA	TGCGCCAGCAGCCAAGAGACAGGGACCTACGAGCAGTACTTC	CASSQETGTYEQYF